This TCR beta chain was identified during a study of pediatric ulcerative colitis (dated by TCRdb to the late 2010s). About the full investigation: Pancolitis was present in several ulcerative colitis patients and left-sided colitis in two, and histology consistent with ulcerative colitis was found in all of these patients. From nine newly diagnosed, treatment-naive pediatric ulcerative colitis patients and four non-IBD control children, paired blood and rectal samples were collected. By Pediatric Ulcerative Colitis Activity Index, a couple of patients had mild disease, several had moderate disease and three had acute severe colitis.

Remarks on this clone: This receptor's antigen is unknown. The sample holds no much larger clone one base away, and base qualities are not on file.

Through the immunoSEQ TRB Survey service, multiplex V and J primers were used to amplify rearranged CDR3 beta regions from genomic DNA. To keep sequencing depth equal across samples, survey-level depth of up to 500,000 reads per sample was applied. Libraries were purified and pooled, and sequencing was performed on Illumina technology. Per the authors' processing: Productive clonality, sample overlap, pairwise scatters, CDR3 beta length, V/D/J gene usage and productiveness were all assessed with the immunoSEQ online tools. Calculated diversity was defined as the number of unique rearrangements divided by total templates, multiplied by 100, and Shannon and Simpson indices were computed as well. Z-score normalized data were analyzed by principal component analysis with the R prcomp function and the ggbiplot package. Morisita's index was used to quantify blood-rectal clonal overlap within each subject. Entries here come from immuneACCESS through TCRdb and include only in-frame sequences with V and J called. Some clones fail to appear in such tables; in the studies checked, an unresolved V gene covers under half of the shortfall, and the cause of the remainder is unknown. That table supplies the V and J calls and clone size; D and trimming were determined from the DNA. This sample gives approximately 5,000 clones in total; roughly nine tenths of them show up just once. 2% to 2.5% of the sample is held by the ten biggest clonotypes.

Before the diagnostic colonoscopy, none of the ulcerative colitis patients had been given any immunosuppressive medication. A blood sample was obtained concurrently with the colonoscopy. The Wizard kit (Promega) was used to extract genomic DNA from the blood and intestinal samples. The CDR1 and CDR2 encoded by the germline V gene are SNHLY and FYNNEI. The CDR3 sequence holds 12 residues, the cysteine and phenylalanine included. Of all the DNA, just the CDR3 is kept, 36 bases in frame from base 1. V is clipped by 3 bases and J by 6 bases, and the sequence between their germline boundaries is 8 bases long. What the study reported, not specific to this receptor: Features of the rectal repertoire distinguished controls, mild-moderate colitis patients and acute severe colitis patients, and in acute severe colitis, rectal diversity was reduced because of clonal expansions. Because repertoires were derived from total lymphocyte DNA, patterns in rare subsets such as regulatory T cells may not have been reflected. Two rectal CDR3 clonotypes were present in all ulcerative colitis patients and in none of the controls. For technical reasons, substantially fewer templates were yielded by the blood samples of two patients, and these blood samples were excluded from blood-rectal overlap analysis. The healthy control group was small, with only a handful of individuals. Autologous blood-rectal clonal overlap was significantly higher in ulcerative colitis patients than in controls, suggesting increased T cell trafficking to inflamed tissue.

The receptor's source is a boy under 18 with mild ulcerative colitis. Sequenced sample: blood. The chain is made from TRBV2 and TRBJ1-2; no D segment can be confidently identified. The bases read TGTGCCAGCAGTGACCGCGGGAATGGCTACACCTTC. Translated, this gives CASSDRGNGYTF.